The sequence of this T cell receptor beta chain was determined in a study of blood T cell repertoires in COVID-19. Turning to the study itself: The United States, Italy and Spain were the sources of the acute and convalescent COVID-19 samples. The cDNA or gDNA used as material had been derived from T cells, B-cell-depleted T cells, or PBMCs.

Per the original data handling: Reference gene primers were amplified, and this amplification served to estimate nucleated cell counts. Only in-frame clones appear in the TCRdb table, and some are missing; sequencing was by immunoSEQ multiplex PCR. Clonal size and the V and J genes are those of that table, whereas D and trimming came from the DNA. The table includes about 280,000 clones, roughly 89% detected once. Sequencing was performed on peripheral blood. The sequence came from a man in his forties or fifties with acute or convalescent COVID-19.

The CDR3 spells CASSPVGRGEQFF. Written as DNA, the CDR3 is TGTGCCAGCAGCCCCGTAGGGAGGGGTGAGCAGTTCTTC. The chain couples TRBV7-3 to TRBJ2-1, with TRBD2 identical over 7 bases. The junction had 7 bases not matched to a gene; V was cut back by 5 bases and J by 9 bases. Germline-derived CDR1 and CDR2 are SGHTA and FQGTGA. This CDR3 is 13 amino acids long.